A single sample is the source of the 32 T cell receptor beta chains below, sequenced in a study of T-cell reconstitution after alpha-beta-depleted transplantation in children. Unique molecular identifiers were used to barcode this TCRbeta library. TCRdb redid the calling of the PCR reads with MiXCR, one entry per CDR3 protein. The data contain about 980,000 distinct CDR3 sequences, around 30% of them singletons. Specimen: PBMCs, mostly from graft donor cells, collected 360 days after TCRalphabeta/CD19-depleted stem cell transplant. These receptors were collected from a boy less than two years old who had a stem cell transplant for SCID, so the T cells may come from the graft donor.

The chain carries TRBV12-3 or TRBV12-4 and TRBJ2-4; 8 bases map to TRBD1. The CDR3 consists of 15 residues. The V and J ends lost 2 bases and 1 base, in that order; junction bases with no gene match: 1. The CDR3 DNA follows: TGTGCCAGCAGTTTATGGACAGGGGCCAAAAACATTCAGTACTTC. Encoded protein: CASSLWTGAKNIQYF.

This clonotype showed up just a few times. The gene calls are TRBV28 and TRBJ1-2; 10 nucleotides match TRBD1. The length of the CDR3 is 16 residues. The germline CDR1 and CDR2 sequences are MDHEN and SYDVKM. The V and J ends lost 6 bases and 3 bases, in that order; junction bases with no gene match: 10. Here the CDR3 DNA reads TGTGCCAGCAGACGGACAGGGGGGGGAGCCTACTATGGCTACACCTTC. Its translation is CASRRTGGGAYYGYTF.

The chain uses TRBV7-9 and TRBJ1-1; TRBD1 matches 7 bases. This CDR3 contains 17 residues. CDR1 and CDR2 (germline): SEHNR, FQNEAQ (reference sequence). J gave up 5 bases and V 5 bases, and 17 bases lay outside the gene matches. The CDR3 DNA reads TGTGCCAGCAGCGCCAAGGGTGCCACAGGGGTAGCAACTGAAGCTTTCTTT. This gives the protein CASSAKGATGVATEAFF.

The rearrangement joins TRBV20-1 to TRBJ2-1; weak D call: TRBD1 (6 bases). The CDR3 runs to 13 residues. Germline CDR1 reads DFQATT; CDR2 reads SNEGSKA (reference sequence). CDR3 amino acids: CSFTKGAYNEQFF. The CDR3 DNA is TGCAGCTTTACAAAGGGGGCCTACAATGAGCAGTTCTTC.

Only one count was recorded for this clonotype. V gene TRBV5-1 combines with J gene TRBJ1-1, with D perhaps matching TRBD1 (6 bases). Germline values: CDR1 SGHRS, CDR2 YFSETQ. Trimming shortened V by 4 bases and J by 4 bases, and 11 bases separated the two germline ends. This CDR3 has 13 residues. The CDR3 DNA is TGCGCCAGCAGCAAGGGGGTGAGCACTGAAGCTTTCTTT. Translating gives CASSKGVSTEAFF. Looking up the rest from reference TRBV5-1 and TRBJ1-1 gives the full variable domain: KAGVTQTPRYLIKTRGQQVTLSCSPISGHRSVSWYQQTPGQGLQFLFEYFSETQRNKGNFPGRFSGRQFSNSRSEMNVSTLELGDSALYLCASSKGVSTEAFFGQGTRLTVV.

The V gene is TRBV28, the J gene TRBJ2-3, with 12 bases fitting TRBD1. Per the germline V gene, CDR1 is MDHEN and CDR2 is SYDVKM. CDR3 length equals 17 residues. V lost 3 bases to trimming and J lost 1 base; unmatched junction nucleotides: 5. The CDR3 bases are TGTGCCAGCAGTTTCAGCTGGGACAGGGGGCGCACAGATACGCAGTATTTT. This codes for CASSFSWDRGRTDTQYF.

The chain carries TRBV28 and TRBJ2-7, with unresolved D. V lost 3 bases to trimming and J lost 6 bases, with 12 bases between them. The germline V gene encodes CDR1 MDHEN and CDR2 SYDVKM. The CDR3 spans 13 residues. CDR3 sequence (DNA): TGTGCCAGCAGTTTGATGAACCCCGGCGAGCAGTACTTC. It encodes CASSLMNPGEQYF.

Here the CDR3 DNA reads TGCAGTGCTTCCGGGACAGGGGGCCGCACTGAAGCTTTCTTT. It codes for CSASGTGGRTEAFF. This chain links TRBV20-1 with TRBJ1-1, with 12 bases matching TRBD1. Germline-derived CDR1 and CDR2 are DFQATT and SNEGSKA (reference sequence). The CDR3 is 14 amino acids. After removal of 5 bases from V and 4 bases from J, the junction contained 5 bases not matched to a gene.

Ten or more counts support this clonotype. This chain links TRBV7-8 with TRBJ2-3, with D maybe TRBD2 (7 bases). V was pared by 7 bases and J by 2 bases, with 16 bases between. Looked up from germline, CDR1 is SGHVS and CDR2 is FQNEAQ. This CDR3 contains 15 residues. The CDR3 sequence is CASTSGTYYTDTQYF. The CDR3 DNA is TGTGCCAGCACCAGCGGGACATACTACACAGATACGCAGTATTTT.

The J gene is TRBJ2-3, the V gene TRBV12-3 or TRBV12-4; possibly TRBD1 or TRBD2 for D (7 bases each). The CDR3 runs 15 residues. V lost 7 bases, J lost 1 base, and 15 bases lay in between. Here the CDR3 reads CASNRGGGGTDTQYF. Written as DNA, the CDR3 is TGTGCCAGCAATCGGGGAGGGGGCGGCACAGATACGCAGTATTTT.

J is TRBJ2-1 and V is TRBV20-1; TRBD2 matches at 14 bases. Germline V CDR1 and CDR2: DFQATT, SNEGSKA (reference sequence). This CDR3 is 15 amino acids long. V lost 6 bases and J lost 5; bases outside the gene matches: 6. For the CDR3, the DNA is TGCAGTGCCCGCGGGACTAGCGGGGGCAACAATGAGCAGTTCTTC. As protein: CSARGTSGGNNEQFF.

The chain joins TRBV11-2 to TRBJ2-1; D might be TRBD1 (6 bases). Germline CDR1 SGHAT, CDR2 FQNNGV. Deletions cut 2 bases from V and 5 bases from J, with 16 bases between. The CDR3 length is 16 residues. The CDR3 DNA reads as TGTGCCAGCAGCTTATCCAGGGGTGGGTTGCACAATGAGCAGTTCTTC. It encodes CASSLSRGGLHNEQFF.

V gene TRBV12-3 or TRBV12-4 combines with J gene TRBJ2-7; D perhaps matches TRBD2 (6 bases). V was shortened by 5 bases and J by 5 bases, with 13 bases between the two germline ends. The CDR3 spans 13 residues. This chain's CDR3 is CASSLSRRDEQYF. The CDR3 bases are TGTGCCAGCAGTCTCTCAAGGAGGGACGAGCAGTACTTC.

This clonotype has just a few counts. This sequence joins TRBV28 and TRBJ1-1, with 9 nucleotides matching TRBD1. The CDR3 covers 12 residues. The V gene end was trimmed by 9 bases and the J gene end by 7 bases; junction bases not matched to a gene: 6. Germline CDR1 and CDR2: MDHEN and SYDVKM. CDR3 DNA: TGTGCCAGTTATGGGGACAGGGTTGAAGCTTTCTTT. Amino acids: CASYGDRVEAFF.

Written as DNA, the CDR3 is TGTGCCAGCAGCTTAGTGGGTGGGGGGTTCAATTCACCCCTCCACTTT. Translating it yields CASSLVGGGFNSPLHF. The genes are TRBV7-6 and TRBJ1-6, with a weak D call TRBD1 (5 bases). The V and J ends lost 1 base and 7 bases respectively, with 14 bases between them. There are 16 residues in the CDR3. Germline CDR1 SGHVS, CDR2 FNYEAQ.

This clonotype appeared a few times. The gene calls are TRBV6-2 or TRBV6-3 and TRBJ2-3, with D tentatively TRBD1 (5 bases). The germline gives CDR1 MNHEY, CDR2 SVGEGT. This CDR3 contains 14 residues. The V gene lost 2 bases and the J gene lost 3 bases, with 9 bases spanning the gap. The CDR3 loop reads CASSYNQGTDTQYF. In nucleotides, the CDR3 is TGTGCCAGCAGTTACAACCAGGGAACAGATACGCAGTATTTT.

This clonotype showed up just a few times. The chain employs TRBV29-1 and TRBJ1-3; TRBD1 might be the D (6 bases). V was clipped by 2 bases and J by 4 bases, with 12 bases between them. This CDR3 spans 14 amino acids. Germline lookup yields CDR1 SQVTM and CDR2 ANQGSEA. CDR3 nucleotides: TGCAGCGTTGAATCGCACAGGGCGGGAAACACCATATATTTT. This encodes CSVESHRAGNTIYF.

The V and J genes are TRBV20-1 and TRBJ2-3, with a possible D match to TRBD1 (6 bases). The CDR3 loop spans 14 amino acids. In germline, CDR1 is DFQATT, CDR2 SNEGSKA (reference sequence). Trimming stripped 3 bases from V and 3 bases from J, with 13 bases between. The CDR3 nucleotides are TGCAGTGCTAGTGCAGGGGAAGAAACAGATACGCAGTATTTT. It translates to CSASAGEETDTQYF.

This clonotype was counted between two and nine times. This CDR3 is CASSPLAEDTQYF. For the CDR3, the DNA is TGTGCCAGCAGTCCACTTGCGGAAGATACGCAGTATTTT. This chain links TRBV12-3 or TRBV12-4 with TRBJ2-3; no clear D. This CDR3 has 13 amino acids. The V end lost 5 bases, the J end lost 5 bases, and 11 bases lay between the germline ends.

The chain couples TRBV28 to TRBJ2-1, with TRBD2 as a possible D gene (6 bases). The V gene's germline CDR1 is MDHEN and CDR2 SYDVKM. The CDR3 is 16 amino acids. With 5 bases removed from V and 1 base from J, the gap between germline ends came to 15 bases. In DNA, the CDR3 is TGTGCCAGCAGTGCCCATCTAGCGAGGTCCTACAATGAGCAGTTCTTC. As protein: CASSAHLARSYNEQFF.

This clonotype has only a few counts. CDR3 sequence (DNA): TGTGCCAGCAGCTTAGGGCCTAAGGGCTCCTACAATGAGCAGTTCTTC. It encodes CASSLGPKGSYNEQFF. The chain combines TRBV7-6 with TRBJ2-1; D not resolved. Trimming shortened V by 1 base and J by 0 bases, and 10 bases separated the two germline ends. Germline V lookup: CDR1 SGHVS, CDR2 FNYEAQ. This CDR3 is built from 16 residues.

This clonotype was picked up a small number of times. The chain couples TRBV3-1 to TRBJ2-1, with TRBD2 matching 7 bases. V shed 4 bases and J 2 bases; nucleotides not matched to a gene: 8. Germline V gives CDR1 LGHDT, CDR2 YNNKEL (reference sequence). The CDR3 loop spans 16 amino acids. CDR3 bases: TGTGCCAGCAGCCCCAGCCCAGCGGGGACCTACAATGAGCAGTTCTTC. It codes for CASSPSPAGTYNEQFF.

This sequence joins TRBV5-1 and TRBJ2-2, with D hard to call. This CDR3 contains 16 residues. Trimming stripped 1 base from V and 2 bases from J, with 12 bases between. Germline lookup yields CDR1 SGHRS and CDR2 YFSETQ. CDR3 residues: CASSLSPALNTGELFF. The CDR3 DNA reads as TGCGCCAGCAGCTTGAGCCCCGCCCTTAACACCGGGGAGCTGTTTTTT.

V usage is TRBV27 and J usage is TRBJ1-5; 7 nucleotides agree with TRBD1. Germline V gene data show CDR1 as MNHEY and CDR2 as SMNVEV (reference sequence). The CDR3 contains 13 residues. Unmatched junction bases numbered 8, after V lost 6 bases and J lost 9 bases. CDR3 sequence reads: CASSPTGFGPQHF. As DNA, the CDR3 is TGTGCCAGCAGCCCGACAGGGTTTGGGCCCCAGCATTTT.

The V and J genes are TRBV5-1 and TRBJ2-5; D possibly corresponds to TRBD1 (6 bases). Germline assignment: CDR1 SGHRS and CDR2 YFSETQ. With 5 bases removed from V and 2 bases from J, the gap between germline ends came to 16 bases. This CDR3 spans 15 amino acids. The CDR3 protein is CASRGGRTEQETQYF. The CDR3 region has the DNA TGCGCCAGCAGAGGGGGACGCACTGAACAAGAGACCCAGTACTTC. Drawing the rest from reference TRBV5-1 and TRBJ2-5, the complete variable domain is KAGVTQTPRYLIKTRGQQVTLSCSPISGHRSVSWYQQTPGQGLQFLFEYFSETQRNKGNFPGRFSGRQFSNSRSEMNVSTLELGDSALYLCASRGGRTEQETQYFGPGTRLLVL.

V and J are TRBV12-3 or TRBV12-4 and TRBJ1-5, with TRBD1 identical over 7 bases. This CDR3 region has 16 residues. The J segment lost 1 base and the V segment lost 4 bases, leaving 7 bases of the junction unmatched. CDR3 in amino acids: CASSSPDRVSNQPQHF. CDR3 nucleotide sequence: TGTGCCAGCAGTTCCCCTGACAGGGTGAGCAATCAGCCCCAGCATTTT.

In its sample, this clonotype was seen a few times. The J gene is TRBJ1-2, the V gene TRBV7-2; D perhaps matches TRBD1 (5 bases). This CDR3 has 16 residues. CDR1 SGHTA and CDR2 FQGNSA come from the germline V gene. The V end lost 1 base, the J end lost 2 bases, and 14 bases lay between the germline ends. In nucleotides, the CDR3 is TGTGCCAGCAGCTTAGTAGTGGGGGTAGAAAACTATGGCTACACCTTC. As protein: CASSLVVGVENYGYTF.

This sequence joins TRBV27 and TRBJ1-1; TRBD1 might be the D (6 bases). The V gene lost 5 bases and the J gene lost 0 bases, with 19 bases spanning the gap. The CDR3 totals 17 residues. CDR1 is MNHEY and CDR2 is SMNVEV in the germline V gene (reference sequence). CDR3 nucleotides: TGTGCCAGCAGTCCTCCGGGACATCATAGACTGAACACTGAAGCTTTCTTT. It translates to CASSPPGHHRLNTEAFF.

A single count supports this clonotype. This chain joins TRBV2 and TRBJ1-5, with a tentative D call TRBD1 (6 bases). Trimming left V 10 bases short and J 5 bases short, with 21 bases between. The CDR3 is made up of 15 amino acids. The germline CDR1 and CDR2 sequences are SNHLY and FYNNEI. CDR3 bases: TGTGCCACCCAAGGGGAAGACGGGACACATCAGCCCCAGCATTTT. Protein: CATQGEDGTHQPQHF. The variable domain in full, with the rest retrieved from reference TRBV2 and TRBJ1-5, is EPEVTQTPSHQVTQMGQEVILRCVPISNHLYFYWYRQILGQKVEFLVSFYNNEISEKSEIFDDQFSVERPDGSNFTLKIRSTKLEDSAMYFCATQGEDGTHQPQHFGDGTRLSIL.

The CDR3 region is CASSPGYYYGYTF. In DNA form, the CDR3 reads TGTGCCAGCAGCCCTGGATATTACTATGGCTACACCTTC. The genes are TRBV12-3 or TRBV12-4 and TRBJ1-2, with D uncertain. The CDR3 consists of 13 residues. Between the trimmed V and J ends, which lost 6 bases and 3 bases, there was a span of 11 bases.

This clonotype was counted between two and nine times. The chain carries TRBV19 and TRBJ2-3; D gene uncertain. This CDR3 region has 16 residues. Germline CDR1 LNHDA, CDR2 SQIVND (reference sequence). Trimming removed 2 bases at V and 2 bases at J, with 14 bases between. The CDR3 DNA reads as TGTGCCAGTAGTATAACCGGGCGTCTAAACACAGATACGCAGTATTTT. Translated, it gives CASSITGRLNTDTQYF.

The chain joins TRBV20-1 to TRBJ1-1; TRBD1 is a possible D gene (5 bases). This CDR3 contains 13 residues. In germline, CDR1 is DFQATT, CDR2 SNEGSKA (reference sequence). The V end was cut by 5 bases, the J end by 4 bases, with 14 bases between. CDR3: CSAPGQGPTEAFF. The CDR3 coding sequence is TGCAGTGCTCCGGGGCAGGGTCCCACTGAAGCTTTCTTT.